These 4 T cell receptor beta chains share one sample of origin, sequenced in a study of shared clonotypes between healthy human individuals. Positively selected for CCR7, the CD45RO-negative cells used as naive CD8 cells excluded terminally differentiated effector memory CD45RA+ cells. Data came from immunoSEQ multiplex PCR; TCRdb stores just in-frame clones and leaves some out. The table lists under 1 million clones, around 96% of them singletons, with around 0.21% in the top ten. Sample: naive CD8+ T cells sorted from blood. The receptors derive from a man in his thirties or forties in good health.

This chain connects TRBV7-2 to TRBJ2-6; no firm D call. V lost 1 base and J lost 4, with 8 bases in between. The CDR3 has 15 residues. Looked up from germline, CDR1 is SGHTA and CDR2 is FQGNSA. The CDR3 sequence is CASSLVGFGANVLTF. DNA of the CDR3: TGTGCCAGCAGCTTAGTAGGGTTCGGGGCCAACGTCCTGACTTTC. The complete variable domain, with remaining parts taken from reference TRBV7-2 and TRBJ2-6, reads GAGVSQSPSNKVTEKGKDVELRCDPISGHTALYWYRQSLGQGLEFLIYFQGNSAPDKSGLPSDRFSAERTGGSVSTLTIQRTQQEDSAVYLCASSLVGFGANVLTFGAGSRLTVL.

The rearrangement uses TRBV6-5 and TRBJ2-1; 10 bases match TRBD2. CDR3 length: 15 amino acids. The trim removed 6 bases at V and 4 bases at J, leaving 6 bases unmatched. Germline assignment: CDR1 MNHEY and CDR2 SVGAGI. CDR3 sequence (DNA): TGTGCCAGCAGACACACTAGCGGGATGTACAATGAGCAGTTCTTC. Protein sequence: CASRHTSGMYNEQFF.

V usage is TRBV4-1 and J usage is TRBJ2-5; 7 bases map to TRBD1. Trimming took 2 bases from V and 4 from J; bases not matched to a gene: 7. The CDR3 has 15 residues. Looked up from germline, CDR1 is MGHRA and CDR2 is YSYEKL. CDR3 in amino acids: CASSQFEGAGETQYF. DNA of the CDR3: TGCGCCAGCAGCCAATTCGAGGGGGCCGGAGAGACCCAGTACTTC.

This chain uses TRBV11-2 with TRBJ2-3, with 7 bases fitting TRBD2. There are 18 residues in the CDR3. V dropped 0 bases and J dropped 2; count of bases not matched to a gene: 11. Germline CDR1 and CDR2: SGHAT and FQNNGV. CDR3 amino acids: CASSLDQLERGYTDTQYF. The CDR3 nucleotides read TGTGCCAGCAGCTTAGATCAATTGGAGCGGGGTTACACAGATACGCAGTATTTT.